This T cell receptor (beta chain) comes out of a study of response to subunit inactivated influenza vaccine listed by TCRdb under 2018. Describing the broader study: The study used deep quantitative T cell receptor repertoire profiling to track responses to a trivalent subunit inactivated influenza vaccine. Beyond this particular receptor, the publication reports: According to the authors, only a limited number of new T cells may be recruited by each seasonal influenza vaccination.

Including the terminal cysteine and phenylalanine, the CDR3 comprises 15 residues. The kept DNA is CDR3 alone, 45 bases in frame from the first base. Via the germline V gene, CDR1 is SQVTM and CDR2 ANQGSEA. V lost 5 bases and J lost 4 bases, and the count of bases not matched to a germline gene is 10. Library preparation employed RT-PCR. TCRdb lists the instrument as Illumina HiSeq 2500. TCRdb trimmed the raw reads at Q25, called clones with MiXCR and kept productive beta chains. Every entry covers one CDR3 protein and lists the most common genes and DNA from its rows. This sample lists about 480,000 distinct CDR3 sequences; 10% to 15% were detected once. The top ten hold approximately 14% of the sample. Comments on this clonotype: The antigen it binds to is not known. The record has no base qualities; no much larger clone is one base away.

This specimen's time point label, interpreted: 45 to 50 days after influenza vaccine administration. The V and J genes are TRBV29-1 and TRBJ2-3; TRBD1 lines up with 9 middle nucleotides. Material: PBMCs from blood, obtained 45 days after vaccination. This receptor was identified in a man between 50 and 59 years old who received an inactivated influenza vaccine. Donor details come from another sample of the same person, matched by shared clones. The DNA is as follows: TGCAGCGTTACCCCCGGACAGGGGAGGGCAGATACGCAGTATTTT. Translated, this gives CSVTPGQGRADTQYF.